The table lists the clone carrying this TCR beta chain with a few counts. Its antigen is not known. The data were obtained in a study of early T cells in non-severe SARS-CoV-2 infection. Study context: Unpaired chains resulted from sequencing bulk RNA of unsorted whole blood.

Whole-study findings and limits: In VDJdb matching, anti-spike CD8 responses were favored while private and CD4 specificities went missing.

In the library, individual cDNA molecules carried attached unique molecular identifiers. TCRdb re-called the 5' RACE reads through MiXCR, storing one row per CDR3 protein. The sample has roughly 50,000 distinct CDR3 sequences, 6.2% seen once. J gave up 8 bases and V 4 bases, and 9 bases lay outside the gene matches. CDR1 and CDR2 (germline): MNHNS, SASEGT. This CDR3 comprises 15 residues. This sequence originates from an adult who was a healthcare worker with PCR-confirmed SARS-CoV-2 infection or an uninfected control (not recorded which). Sequences were derived from whole blood, sampled at baseline. The chain joins TRBV6-1 to TRBJ1-4; 8 nucleotides align to TRBD1. CDR3 DNA: TGTGCCAGCAGTGTCCCCAGGGGGCTTGGGGAAAAACTGTTTTTT. Translating gives CASSVPRGLGEKLFF.